The sequence of this TCR beta chain was determined in a study of blood T cell repertoires in COVID-19. Study information: Samples taken during acute and convalescent COVID-19 were collected in the United States, Italy and Spain. T cells, B-cell-depleted T cells, or PBMCs provided the cDNA or gDNA that served as material.

This CDR3 is built from 16 residues. CDR1 MRHNA and CDR2 SNTAGT come from the germline V gene. The J segment lost 8 bases and the V segment lost 10 bases, leaving 20 bases of the junction unmatched. The repertoire was sequenced with immunoSEQ multiplex PCR; TCRdb's copy has only in-frame clones and lacks some. The sample shows roughly 150,000 clones, about 85% of them seen only once. The chain employs TRBV6-4 and TRBJ2-1; 7 nucleotides align to TRBD2. This TCR was recovered from a man aged 65-85 years who had recovered from COVID-19. Sequencing was carried out using peripheral blood. As DNA, the CDR3 is TGTGCCAACTTTGTGGGGGAGGGCCGGAAACCCCATGAGCAGTTCTTC. Translation gives CANFVGEGRKPHEQFF.